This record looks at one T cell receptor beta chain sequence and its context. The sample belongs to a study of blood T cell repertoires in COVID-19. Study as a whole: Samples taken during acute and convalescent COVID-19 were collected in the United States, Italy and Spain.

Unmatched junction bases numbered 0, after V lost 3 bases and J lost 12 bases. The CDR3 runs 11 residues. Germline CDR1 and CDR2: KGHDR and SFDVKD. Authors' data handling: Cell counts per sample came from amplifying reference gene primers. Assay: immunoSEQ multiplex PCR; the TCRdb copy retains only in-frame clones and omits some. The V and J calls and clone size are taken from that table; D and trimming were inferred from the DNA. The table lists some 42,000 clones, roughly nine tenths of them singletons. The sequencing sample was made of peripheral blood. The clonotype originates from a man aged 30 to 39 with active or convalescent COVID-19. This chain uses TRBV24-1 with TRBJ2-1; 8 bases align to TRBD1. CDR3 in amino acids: CATSDGTGQFF. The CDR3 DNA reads TGTGCCACCAGTGATGGGACAGGGCAGTTCTTC.